This TCR beta chain was profiled in a study of OX40 agonist ivuxolimab in advanced cancers. Study-level background: A history of anti-PD-1, anti-PD-L1 or anti-CTLA-4 therapy was acceptable, and approximately 40% had some. A partial response was reached by three patients: one with hepatocellular carcinoma and two with cutaneous melanoma.

Trimming stripped 2 bases from V and 6 bases from J, with 8 bases between. This CDR3 is 13 amino acids long. Germline values: CDR1 MRHNA, CDR2 SNTAGT. Whole-study findings and limits: Expanded peripheral T cell antigen specificity was not determined. Compared with others, partial responders at 0.1-3.0 mg/kg displayed clonal expansion among the lowest.

TCRdb's copy holds only in-frame clones and misses some; the assay was immunoSEQ multiplex PCR. This table has tens of thousands of clones, about 85% appearing once. Note on this clone: Its antigen is not identified.

The rearrangement joins TRBV6-4 to TRBJ1-5; unclear D gene. The sample here was CD4+ or CD8+ T cells sorted from blood, taken in a trial of the OX40 agonist ivuxolimab. This receptor was obtained from an adult with an advanced solid tumor such as melanoma, head and neck, liver or kidney cancer. The CDR3 DNA follows: TGTGCCAGCAGTGACGCGACTGGTCAGCCCCAGCATTTT. Translated: CASSDATGQPQHF.